Following are 13 T cell receptor beta chains from one sample sequenced in a study of blood T cell repertoires in COVID-19. Profiled with immunoSEQ multiplex PCR; TCRdb holds only in-frame clones, not every one. The sample shows about 350,000 clones, about 92% of them seen only once. The specimen sequenced was peripheral blood. These receptor sequences come from a woman aged 55-69 years with COVID-19, enrolled during active disease.

This chain joins TRBV2 and TRBJ1-3; a weak D match, TRBD1 (5 bases). The length of the CDR3 is 15 residues. V lost 4 bases, J lost 4 bases, and 14 bases lay in between. CDR1 is SNHLY, CDR2 FYNNEI, per germline. The CDR3 is CASSVEGLSGNTIYF. The CDR3 nucleotides are TGTGCCAGCAGTGTGGAGGGGCTATCCGGAAACACCATATATTTT.

The gene calls are TRBV5-4 and TRBJ2-1; 7 positions match TRBD1. CDR3 length: 15 residues. The V segment lost 9 bases and the J segment 0 bases; nucleotides outside the gene matches: 9. From germline, CDR1 is SGHNT and CDR2 YYREEE (reference sequence). The CDR3 loop is CAITPRDSSYNEQFF. CDR3 in DNA: TGTGCCATCACCCCCCGGGACAGCTCCTACAATGAGCAGTTCTTC.

V usage is TRBV4-1 and J usage is TRBJ2-1; D is unclear. Trimming shortened V by 0 bases and J by 7 bases, and 19 bases separated the two germline ends. This CDR3 is built from 17 residues. Germline values: CDR1 MGHRA, CDR2 YSYEKL. The CDR3: CASSQEINELRKNEQFF. CDR3 nucleotide sequence: TGCGCCAGCAGCCAAGAGATTAACGAGCTCAGGAAGAATGAGCAGTTCTTC.

This sequence joins TRBV7-9 and TRBJ1-2, with a weak D call TRBD1 (5 bases). CDR1 and CDR2 (germline): SEHNR, FQNEAQ (reference sequence). The CDR3 has 16 residues. The germline V and J ends were trimmed by 5 bases and 8 bases, with 24 bases remaining between them. The CDR3 sequence: CASSATQGKQQGGYTF. The CDR3 nucleotides read TGTGCCAGCAGCGCCACCCAGGGAAAACAGCAGGGCGGCTACACCTTC.

The J gene is TRBJ1-1, the V gene TRBV27, with TRBD1 matching over 7 bases. Germline V lookup: CDR1 MNHEY, CDR2 SMNVEV (reference sequence). The CDR3 sequence is 14 residues long. The junction had 3 bases not matched to a gene; V was cut back by 3 bases and J by 2 bases. CDR3 sequence reads: CASSFRGHNTEAFF. The CDR3 coding sequence is TGTGCCAGCAGTTTTAGGGGGCATAACACTGAAGCTTTCTTT.

This chain joins TRBV5-1 and TRBJ1-2; 8 nucleotides match TRBD1. The V segment lost 4 bases and the J segment 5 bases; nucleotides outside the gene matches: 7. CDR1 SGHRS and CDR2 YFSETQ come from the germline V gene. The CDR3 contains 14 residues. CDR3 sequence: CASSRDRPGYGYTF. The DNA for the CDR3 is TGCGCCAGCAGCCGGGACAGGCCGGGGTATGGCTACACCTTC.

The chain carries TRBV12-5 and TRBJ2-5, with TRBD2 matching over 13 bases. The germline V gene encodes CDR1 LGHNT and CDR2 FRNRAP. This CDR3 spans 19 amino acids. After removal of 0 bases from V and 1 base from J, the junction contained 8 bases not matched to a gene. The CDR3 nucleotides are TGTGCTAGTGGTTTGGTACGAAAACTAGCGGGGGGGGTCCAAGAGACCCAGTACTTC. This sequence encodes CASGLVRKLAGGVQETQYF. The full variable domain, its missing parts supplied by reference TRBV12-5 and TRBJ2-5, is DARVTQTPRHKVTEMGQEVTMRCQPILGHNTVFWYRQTMMQGLELLAYFRNRAPLDDSGMPKDRFSAEMPDATLATLKIQPSEPRDSAVYFCASGLVRKLAGGVQETQYFGPGTRLLVL.

This chain links TRBV18 with TRBJ1-2; a possible D gene is TRBD1 (5 bases). The CDR3 has 16 residues. The V gene's germline CDR1 is KGHSH and CDR2 LQKENI. V was cut by 6 bases and J by 4 bases, with 21 bases left in between. Here the CDR3 DNA reads TGTGCCAGCTCCCCGCTGGGAGGGGCGTTTGCCTATGGCTACACCTTC. Protein sequence: CASSPLGGAFAYGYTF.

This chain connects TRBV7-3 to TRBJ2-3; 11 bases match TRBD2. The CDR3 loop spans 15 amino acids. V shed 6 bases and J 2 bases; nucleotides not matched to a gene: 4. Germline V gene lookup returns CDR1 SGHTA and CDR2 FQGTGA. The CDR3 region is CASRLAGDTTDTQYF. The CDR3 region has the DNA TGTGCCAGCAGACTAGCGGGGGACACCACAGATACGCAGTATTTT.

The chain joins TRBV7-9 to TRBJ2-6; 7 nucleotides line up with TRBD1. This CDR3 is built from 18 residues. Trimming took 5 bases from V and 0 from J; bases not matched to a gene: 10. Germline V gene lookup returns CDR1 SEHNR and CDR2 FQNEAQ (reference sequence). In DNA, the CDR3 is TGTGCCAGCAGCGTCCCGGGACAGTCCAGCTCTGGGGCCAACGTCCTGACTTTC. This gives the protein CASSVPGQSSSGANVLTF. Full variable domain (remainder filled in from reference TRBV7-9 and TRBJ2-6): DTGVSQNPRHKITKRGQNVTFRCDPISEHNRLYWYRQTLGQGPEFLTYFQNEAQLEKSRLLSDRFSAERPKGSFSTLEIQRTEQGDSAMYLCASSVPGQSSSGANVLTFGAGSRLTVL.

This chain uses TRBV27 with TRBJ1-4; the match to TRBD1 covers 9 bases. J lost 3 bases, V lost 6 bases, and 8 bases had no gene match. From germline, CDR1 is MNHEY and CDR2 SMNVEV (reference sequence). The CDR3 consists of 16 residues. The CDR3 protein is CASRAGTGSANEKLFF. The CDR3 DNA reads TGTGCCAGCAGGGCAGGGACAGGGTCAGCTAATGAAAAACTGTTTTTT.

The chain combines TRBV4-1 with TRBJ2-1; 16 bases match TRBD2. This CDR3 is built from 18 residues. In germline, CDR1 is MGHRA, CDR2 YSYEKL. The J segment lost 8 bases and the V segment lost 0 bases, leaving 7 bases of the junction unmatched. CDR3 region: CASSQEGTSGGARDEQFF. Here the CDR3 DNA reads TGCGCCAGCAGCCAAGAGGGGACTAGCGGGGGGGCCCGCGATGAGCAGTTCTTC.

The J gene is TRBJ2-3, the V gene TRBV5-1; TRBD1 might be the D (6 bases). From germline, CDR1 is SGHRS and CDR2 YFSETQ. The ends were cut back, 4 bases at V and 0 bases at J, with 12 bases in the middle. The CDR3 has 15 residues. This CDR3 is CASSRGWVSTDTQYF. The CDR3 nucleotides read TGCGCCAGCAGCAGGGGGTGGGTTAGCACAGATACGCAGTATTTT.